This entry describes one T cell receptor beta chain. Its specificity is not known. This entry comes from a study of shared clonotypes between healthy human individuals. As for the study in general: There were three CD4 naive, three CD4 memory, two CD8 naive and one CD8 memory plates per donor.

Points from the study as a whole: Blood alone was sampled, and tissue repertoires likely differ.

Terminally differentiated effector memory CD45RA+ cells were excluded from the naive CD8 cells, which were CD45RO-negative and positively selected for CCR7. The CDR3 is 15 amino acids. Germline CDR1 MGHRA, CDR2 YSYEKL. V shed 4 bases and J shed 1 base, with 11 bases lying between them. The genomic DNA of each subset was split evenly across several immunoSEQ plates. Under the authors' procedure: Quality scores were absent from the junction-only immunoSEQ sequences, so filtering differed. TCRdb's table, derived via immunoSEQ multiplex PCR, lists solely in-frame clones and lacks some. V and J calls and clone size are given by that table; D and trimming were obtained from the DNA. The table lists about 2,200,000 clones, just over 90% of them singletons.

The sequenced sample consisted of naive CD8+ T cells from PBMCs. The receptor was derived from a man between 18 and 29 years old in good health. Some clones in this sample may be carry-over from other donors' samples. The chain couples TRBV4-1 to TRBJ2-1; the D gene is possibly TRBD2 (5 bases). The CDR3 DNA reads as TGCGCCAGCAGCCGGCTAGGGAGTTCCTACAATGAGCAGTTCTTC. It is translated as CASSRLGSSYNEQFF.